This T cell receptor beta chain appears in the sequencing data of a study of control samples from healthy donors and cancer patients. Sequenced by immunoSEQ multiplex PCR; TCRdb stores in-frame clones only, minus some. The data contain approximately 99,000 clones, approximately 82% of them singletons. CDR3 length equals 14 residues. Trimming removed 0 bases from V and 6 bases from J; junction bases left unmatched: 4. Germline CDR1 reads MNHEY; CDR2 reads SVGEGT. Sequences were obtained from blood. The chain uses TRBV6-2 or TRBV6-3 and TRBJ1-1, with 7 positions matching TRBD1. This sequence originates from a man aged 18 to 30 in good health. CDR3: CASSYSGTEAEAFF. Written as DNA, the CDR3 is TGTGCCAGCAGTTACTCCGGGACAGAGGCTGAAGCTTTCTTT.